This is a list of T cell receptor beta chains from one sample in a study of spatial heterogeneity in lung cancer. TCRdb used MiXCR to reprocess the 5' RACE reads, holding one entry per CDR3 protein. The table includes approximately 40,000 distinct CDR3 sequences, about 13% detected once. The source material was PBMCs, sampled at surgery. Receptors were obtained from a male donor with early-stage non-small cell lung cancer. The CDR3 runs from the conserved cysteine through the conserved F or W.

>TRBV7-9
CASSLREGAYNYGYTF
>TRBV4-1
CASSQDMASGSTDTQYF
>TRBV28
CASRNPGTSGRATRYEQYF
>TRBV20-1
CSARVGTDTIYF
>TRBV29-1
CSVATSDAYEQYF
>TRBV28
CASSLWEKETQYF
>TRBV12-3/TRBV12-4
CASSPGVTQYF
>TRBV29-1
CSVESFLSGGGEQFF
>TRBV29-1
CSVGDGNEQFF
>TRBV29-1
CSVADRDTQYF